The present T cell receptor (beta chain) was sequenced within a study of pediatric ulcerative colitis. In germline, CDR1 is SGHRS, CDR2 YFSETQ. V lost 3 bases and J lost 3; bases outside the gene matches: 8. The CDR3 loop spans 16 amino acids. TCRdb's copy holds only in-frame clones and misses some; the assay was immunoSEQ multiplex PCR. This table holds 65,000 or so clones, roughly 90% found once. This chain joins TRBV5-1 and TRBJ1-4, with 7 bases fitting TRBD1. The source material was blood. The sequence was collected from a boy younger than 18 with severe ulcerative colitis. The CDR3 reads CASSSTGRGANEKLFF. DNA for the CDR3: TGCGCCAGCAGCTCGACAGGGCGTGGAGCTAATGAAAAACTGTTTTTT.